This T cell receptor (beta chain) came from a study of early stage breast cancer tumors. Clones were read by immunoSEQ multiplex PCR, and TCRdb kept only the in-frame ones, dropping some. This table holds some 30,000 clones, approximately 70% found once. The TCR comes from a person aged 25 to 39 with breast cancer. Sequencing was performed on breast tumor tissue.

The CDR3 nucleotides are TGTGCCAGTAGTACGACAGGGGGGGCAGAGACCCAGTACTTC. It specifies CASSTTGGAETQYF. This chain links TRBV19 with TRBJ2-5, with 9 bases matching TRBD1. The germline CDR1 and CDR2 sequences are LNHDA and SQIVND (reference sequence). The CDR3 covers 14 residues. V was clipped by 4 bases and J by 4 bases; unmatched bases: 4.